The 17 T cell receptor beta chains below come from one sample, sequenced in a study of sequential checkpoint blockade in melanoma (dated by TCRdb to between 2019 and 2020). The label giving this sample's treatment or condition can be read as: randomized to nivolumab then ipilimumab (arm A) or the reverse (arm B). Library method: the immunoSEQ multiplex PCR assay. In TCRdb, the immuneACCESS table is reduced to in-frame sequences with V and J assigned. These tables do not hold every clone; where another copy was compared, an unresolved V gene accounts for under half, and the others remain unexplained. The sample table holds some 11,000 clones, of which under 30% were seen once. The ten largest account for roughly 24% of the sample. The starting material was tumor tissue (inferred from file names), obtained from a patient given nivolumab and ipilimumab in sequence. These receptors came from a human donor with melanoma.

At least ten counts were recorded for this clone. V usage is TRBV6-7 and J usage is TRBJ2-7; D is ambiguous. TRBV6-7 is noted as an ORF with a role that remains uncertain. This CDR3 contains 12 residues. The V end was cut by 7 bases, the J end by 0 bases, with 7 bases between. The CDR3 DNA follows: TGTGCCAGCAATTGGCCCTCCTACGAGCAGTACTTC. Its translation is CASNWPSYEQYF.

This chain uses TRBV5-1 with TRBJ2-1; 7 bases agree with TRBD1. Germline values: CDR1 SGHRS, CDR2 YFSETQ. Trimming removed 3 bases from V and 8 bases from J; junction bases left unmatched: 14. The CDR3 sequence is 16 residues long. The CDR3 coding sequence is TGCGCCAGCAGCTCAAACAGGGGAACGAACGTCGATGAGCAGTTCTTC. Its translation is CASSSNRGTNVDEQFF.

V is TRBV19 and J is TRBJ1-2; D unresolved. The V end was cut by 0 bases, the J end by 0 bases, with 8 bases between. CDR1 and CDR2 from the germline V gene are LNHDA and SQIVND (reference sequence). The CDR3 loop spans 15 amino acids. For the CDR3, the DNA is TGTGCCAGTAGTATAGAGTGGAACTCTAACTATGGCTACACCTTC. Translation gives CASSIEWNSNYGYTF.

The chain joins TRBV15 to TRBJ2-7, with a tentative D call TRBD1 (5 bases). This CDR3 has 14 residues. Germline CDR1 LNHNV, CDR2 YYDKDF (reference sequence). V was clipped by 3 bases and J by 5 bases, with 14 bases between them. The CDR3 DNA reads TGTGCCACCAGCAGGTCAGGGTCGTCGGACGAGCAGTACTTC. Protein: CATSRSGSSDEQYF.

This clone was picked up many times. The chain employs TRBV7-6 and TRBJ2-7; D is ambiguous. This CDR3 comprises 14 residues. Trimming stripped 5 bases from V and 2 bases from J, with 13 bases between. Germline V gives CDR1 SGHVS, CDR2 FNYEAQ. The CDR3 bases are TGTGCCAGCAGCCCTCTCTTAGGAGCCTACGAGCAGTACTTC. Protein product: CASSPLLGAYEQYF.

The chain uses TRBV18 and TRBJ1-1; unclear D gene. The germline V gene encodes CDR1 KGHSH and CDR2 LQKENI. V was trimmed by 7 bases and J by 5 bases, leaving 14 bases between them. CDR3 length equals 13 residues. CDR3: CASLRALETEAFF. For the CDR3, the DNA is TGTGCCAGCTTGAGGGCCCTCGAGACTGAAGCTTTCTTT.

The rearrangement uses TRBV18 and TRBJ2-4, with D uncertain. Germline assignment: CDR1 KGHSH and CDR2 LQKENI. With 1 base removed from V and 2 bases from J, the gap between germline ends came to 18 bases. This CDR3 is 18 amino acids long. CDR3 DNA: TGTGCCAGCTCACCACGGTTGGAAGAGTTTCGATCCAAAAACATTCAGTACTTC. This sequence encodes CASSPRLEEFRSKNIQYF.

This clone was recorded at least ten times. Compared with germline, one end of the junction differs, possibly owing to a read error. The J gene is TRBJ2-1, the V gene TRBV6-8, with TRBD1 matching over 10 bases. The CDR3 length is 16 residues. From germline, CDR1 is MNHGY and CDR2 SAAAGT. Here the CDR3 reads CAISGPTGGADNEQFF. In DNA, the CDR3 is TGTGCCATCAGTGGGCCGACAGGGGGCGCCGACAATGAGCAGTTCTTC.

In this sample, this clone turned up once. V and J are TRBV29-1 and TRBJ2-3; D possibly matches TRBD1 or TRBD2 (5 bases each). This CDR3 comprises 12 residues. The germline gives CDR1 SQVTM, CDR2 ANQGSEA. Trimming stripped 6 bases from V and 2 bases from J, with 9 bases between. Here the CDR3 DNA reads TGCAGCGTCGGGACCCACACAGATACGCAGTATTTT. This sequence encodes CSVGTHTDTQYF.

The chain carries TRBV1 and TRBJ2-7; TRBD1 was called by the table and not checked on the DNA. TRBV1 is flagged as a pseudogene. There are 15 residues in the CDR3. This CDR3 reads CASSQGQGGSYEQYF. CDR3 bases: TGCGCCAGCAGCCAAGGACAGGGGGGCTCCTACGAGCAGTACTTC.

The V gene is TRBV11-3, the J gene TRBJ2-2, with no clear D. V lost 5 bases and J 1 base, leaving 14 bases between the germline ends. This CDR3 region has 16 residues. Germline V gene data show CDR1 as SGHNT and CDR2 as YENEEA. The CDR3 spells CASSADLLGNTGELFF. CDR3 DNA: TGTGCCAGCAGCGCGGACCTTCTAGGGAACACCGGGGAGCTGTTTTTT.

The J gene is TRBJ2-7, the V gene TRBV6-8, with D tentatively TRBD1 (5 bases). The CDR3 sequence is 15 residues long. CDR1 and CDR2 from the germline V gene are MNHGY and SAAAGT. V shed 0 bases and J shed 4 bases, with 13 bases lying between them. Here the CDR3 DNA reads TGTGCCAGCAGTTACTCGACGCAGGGTTCATACGAGCAGTACTTC. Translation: CASSYSTQGSYEQYF.

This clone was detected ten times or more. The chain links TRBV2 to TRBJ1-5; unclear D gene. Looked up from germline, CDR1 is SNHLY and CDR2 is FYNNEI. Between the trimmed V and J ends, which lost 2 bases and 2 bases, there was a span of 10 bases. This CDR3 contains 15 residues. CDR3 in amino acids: CASSEKGRGNQPQHF. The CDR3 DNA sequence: TGTGCCAGCAGTGAAAAGGGAAGGGGCAATCAGCCCCAGCATTTT.

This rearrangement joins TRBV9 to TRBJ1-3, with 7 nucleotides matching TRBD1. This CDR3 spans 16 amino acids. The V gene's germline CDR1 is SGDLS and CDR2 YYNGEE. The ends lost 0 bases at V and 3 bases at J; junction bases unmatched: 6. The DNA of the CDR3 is TGTGCCAGCAGCGTAGTTCCAGGGGGGATTGGAAACACCATATATTTT. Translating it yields CASSVVPGGIGNTIYF.

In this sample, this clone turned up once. For the CDR3, the DNA is TGTGCTAGTGGTTTGAATTCACTGGGCGGTCCGGTACGACAGGGAGAAAAACTGTTTTTT. Encoded protein: CASGLNSLGGPVRQGEKLFF. V usage is TRBV12-5 and J usage is TRBJ1-4; 7 nucleotides match TRBD1. This CDR3 has 20 amino acids. The ends lost 2 bases at V and 8 bases at J; junction bases unmatched: 23. Germline CDR1 LGHNT, CDR2 FRNRAP.

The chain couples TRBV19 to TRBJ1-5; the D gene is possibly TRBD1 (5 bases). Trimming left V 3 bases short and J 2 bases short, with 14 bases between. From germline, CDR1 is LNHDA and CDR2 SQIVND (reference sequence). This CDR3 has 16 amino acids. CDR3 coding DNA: TGTGCCAGTAGTATGAACGGAGGGGCGGGCAATCAGCCCCAGCATTTT. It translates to CASSMNGGAGNQPQHF.

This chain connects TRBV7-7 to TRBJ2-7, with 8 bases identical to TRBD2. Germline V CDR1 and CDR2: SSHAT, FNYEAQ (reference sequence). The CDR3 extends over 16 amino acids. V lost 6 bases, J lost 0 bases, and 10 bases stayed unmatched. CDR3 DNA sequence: TGTGCCAGCAGTCCGGGGGGGCGCACACGCTCCTACGAGCAGTACTTC. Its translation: CASSPGGRTRSYEQYF.